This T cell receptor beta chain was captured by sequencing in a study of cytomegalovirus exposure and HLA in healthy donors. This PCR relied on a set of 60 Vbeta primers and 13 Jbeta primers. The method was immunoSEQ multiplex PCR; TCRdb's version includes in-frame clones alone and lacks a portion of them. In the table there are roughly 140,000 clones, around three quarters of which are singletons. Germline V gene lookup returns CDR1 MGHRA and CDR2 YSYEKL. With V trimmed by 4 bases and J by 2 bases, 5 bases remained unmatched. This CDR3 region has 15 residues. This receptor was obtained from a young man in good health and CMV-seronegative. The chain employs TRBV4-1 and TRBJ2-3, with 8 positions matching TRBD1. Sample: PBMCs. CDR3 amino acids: CASSPRTGYTDTQYF. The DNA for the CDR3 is TGCGCCAGCAGCCCACGGACAGGGTACACAGATACGCAGTATTTT.